This TCR beta chain was sequenced during a study of neoadjuvant anti-PD-1 for oral cavity cancer. The wider study: Patients mostly received three to four biweekly nivolumab doses at 3 mg/kg before surgery. Patients without progression got a fourth dose around day 43.

CDR1 and CDR2 (germline): SGHKS, YYEKEE (reference sequence). The V segment lost 2 bases and the J segment 4 bases; nucleotides outside the gene matches: 5. The CDR3 runs 14 residues. This sample's time point: after neoadjuvant nivolumab, at surgical resection. The patients had HPV-negative, locally advanced oral cavity squamous cell carcinoma. The method was immunoSEQ multiplex PCR; TCRdb's version includes in-frame clones alone and lacks a portion of them. This sample has approximately 43,000 clones, with approximately 80% found just once. The source of this sequence is a person between 35 and 79 years old with oral cavity squamous cell carcinoma. This sample comprised PBMCs, obtained after nivolumab (anti-PD-1) treatment. This rearrangement joins TRBV5-5 to TRBJ1-2, with TRBD1 identical over 7 bases. The CDR3 DNA sequence: TGTGCCAGCAGCTTAGGCAGGGGGGCCTATGGCTACACCTTC. Translation gives CASSLGRGAYGYTF.